The 13 T cell receptor beta chains reported below all come from one sample, sequenced in a study of cytomegalovirus exposure and HLA in healthy donors. The repertoire was sequenced with immunoSEQ multiplex PCR; TCRdb's copy has only in-frame clones and lacks some. The sample has roughly 130,000 clones, about 86% seen once. The sequenced material came from PBMCs. These receptors all come from a man aged 18 to 30 in good health and CMV-seronegative.

The V and J genes are TRBV7-6 and TRBJ2-7; 7 bases are shared with TRBD2. Per the germline V gene, CDR1 is SGHVS and CDR2 is FNYEAQ. The V gene end was trimmed by 5 bases and the J gene end by 3 bases; junction bases not matched to a gene: 19. This CDR3 is built from 18 residues. The CDR3 here is CASSPIKASSGSYYEQYF. CDR3 nucleotides: TGTGCCAGCAGCCCTATTAAGGCGTCTAGCGGTTCCTACTACGAGCAGTACTTC.

J is TRBJ2-7 and V is TRBV27; 8 nucleotides agree with TRBD1. This CDR3 comprises 14 residues. The V gene end was trimmed by 3 bases and the J gene end by 6 bases; junction bases not matched to a gene: 7. Germline CDR1 and CDR2: MNHEY and SMNVEV (reference sequence). CDR3 loop: CASSFRTGSPEQYF. CDR3 coding DNA: TGTGCCAGCAGTTTTAGGACAGGGTCGCCCGAGCAGTACTTC.

This clone has a count of ten or more. V gene TRBV4-1 combines with J gene TRBJ2-5, with D perhaps TRBD1 (6 bases). Germline loops: CDR1 MGHRA, CDR2 YSYEKL. The V end lost 4 bases, the J end lost 4 bases, and 13 bases lay between the germline ends. The CDR3 covers 14 residues. CDR3 region: CASSPMRRGETQYF. CDR3 coding DNA: TGCGCCAGCAGCCCGATGCGCAGGGGAGAGACCCAGTACTTC.

CDR3 bases: TGCGCCAGCACCCCGGACGGGAGCTCCTACAATGAGCAGTTCTTC. Protein: CASTPDGSSYNEQFF. The chain uses TRBV4-3 and TRBJ2-1; tentative D call: TRBD2 (6 bases). From germline, CDR1 is LGHNA and CDR2 YSLEER. There are 15 residues in the CDR3. Trimming removed 7 bases at V and 0 bases at J, with 13 bases between.

The chain carries TRBV6-5 and TRBJ1-4; 9 bases align to TRBD1. With V trimmed by 4 bases and J by 5 bases, 2 bases remained unmatched. The germline V gene has CDR1 MNHEY and CDR2 SVGAGI. The CDR3 covers 14 residues. CDR3 amino acids: CASSWDRVNEKLFF. Written as DNA, the CDR3 is TGTGCCAGCAGTTGGGACAGGGTGAATGAAAAACTGTTTTTT.

The DNA for the CDR3 is TGCGCCAGCAGTTACTACAATGGCTACACCTTC. This codes for CASSYYNGYTF. The genes are TRBV4-1 and TRBJ1-2; no definite D call. This CDR3 region has 11 residues. CDR1 is MGHRA and CDR2 is YSYEKL in the germline V gene. V gave up 6 bases and J gave up 6 bases, with 8 bases separating them.

The table lists this clone with a few counts. This chain connects TRBV4-3 to TRBJ2-7; maybe TRBD1 (5 bases). The CDR3 is 16 amino acids. The germline CDR1 and CDR2 sequences are LGHNA and YSLEER. The V and J ends lost 0 bases and 0 bases respectively, with 12 bases between them. The CDR3 sequence: CASSQEPGNPSYEQYF. As DNA, the CDR3 is TGCGCCAGCAGCCAAGAGCCAGGGAACCCCTCCTACGAGCAGTACTTC.

The gene calls are TRBV11-2 and TRBJ1-5; 7 bases fit TRBD1. The ends lost 5 bases at V and 5 bases at J; junction bases unmatched: 0. The length of the CDR3 is 12 residues. CDR1 and CDR2 (germline): SGHAT, FQNNGV. The CDR3 nucleotides are TGTGCCAGCAGCACAGGGGATCAGCCCCAGCATTTT. Translating it yields CASSTGDQPQHF.

The chain employs TRBV6-5 and TRBJ2-3; D not resolved. CDR3 length: 13 residues. Germline CDR1 MNHEY, CDR2 SVGAGI. The V end lost 10 bases, the J end lost 4 bases, and 15 bases lay between the germline ends. CDR3 sequence: CATGELRADTQYF. The CDR3 region has the DNA TGTGCCACCGGTGAACTCCGCGCAGATACGCAGTATTTT.

The sample holds a few counts of this clone. The gene calls are TRBV29-1 and TRBJ2-3, with 7 bases identical to TRBD1. Germline-derived CDR1 and CDR2 are SQVTM and ANQGSEA. The V and J ends lost 6 bases and 3 bases, in that order; junction bases with no gene match: 3. The CDR3 runs 12 residues. The CDR3 DNA sequence: TGCAGCGTCCCAGGGGGTACAGATACGCAGTATTTT. Its protein is CSVPGGTDTQYF.

The genes are TRBV4-1 and TRBJ2-1; 7 nucleotides line up with TRBD1. The CDR3 runs to 15 residues. CDR1 MGHRA and CDR2 YSYEKL come from the germline V gene. Germline trimming cut 3 bases from V and 11 bases from J; bases unmatched to any gene: 13. The CDR3 nucleotides are TGCGCCAGCAGCCAGGTCCCGAATGACAGGGAGAAGCAGTTCTTC. Amino acid sequence: CASSQVPNDREKQFF.

The rearrangement links TRBV19 to TRBJ2-5; 13 bases map to TRBD2. After removal of 5 bases from V and 4 bases from J, the junction contained 7 bases not matched to a gene. This CDR3 is 16 amino acids long. Germline lookup yields CDR1 LNHDA and CDR2 SQIVND (reference sequence). CDR3 residues: CASSFDRTSGRETQYF. DNA for the CDR3: TGTGCCAGTAGTTTCGATCGGACTAGCGGGAGAGAGACCCAGTACTTC.

The rearrangement links TRBV10-3 to TRBJ2-1, with 9 bases aligning to TRBD2. Per the germline V gene, CDR1 is ENHRY and CDR2 is SYGVKD. The V gene end was trimmed by 6 bases and the J gene end by 3 bases; junction bases not matched to a gene: 3. This CDR3 is 14 amino acids long. The CDR3 nucleotides are TGTGCCATCAGCCTTAGCGGGAGCTACAATGAGCAGTTCTTC. Protein: CAISLSGSYNEQFF.